Included here is one T cell receptor (beta chain) sequence, with context. The sample is drawn from a study of blood T cell repertoires in COVID-19. Sequencing was performed with immunoSEQ multiplex PCR; in TCRdb, only in-frame clones are kept and a portion is missing. The table includes 220,000 or so clones, 86% detected once. J lost 3 bases, V lost 1 base, and 4 bases had no gene match. The CDR3 has 16 residues. The germline CDR1 and CDR2 sequences are SGHKS and YYEKEE (reference sequence). Cohorts were based on clinical histories the participants reported. Sequencing input: PBMCs or T cells enriched from blood (not recorded which). This clonotype was sampled from a woman aged 45-59 years who had recovered from COVID-19. The chain recombines TRBV5-5 with TRBJ1-5; 10 bases fit TRBD1. The CDR3 region is CASSLWDRGDNQPQHF. CDR3 in DNA: TGTGCCAGCAGCTTGTGGGACAGGGGTGACAATCAGCCCCAGCATTTT.